A single sample gave rise to the 18 T cell receptor beta chains below, sequenced in a study of cytomegalovirus exposure and HLA in healthy donors. Use of 60 Vbeta and 13 Jbeta primers characterized the PCR. TCRdb's copy holds only in-frame clones and misses some; the assay was immunoSEQ multiplex PCR. The sample holds about 65,000 clones, 62% seen once. The source material was PBMCs. These receptor sequences come from a man between 25 and 39 years old in good health and CMV-seronegative.

The gene calls are TRBV7-6 and TRBJ2-1; TRBD2 is a possible D gene (6 bases). The CDR3 is 14 residues long. V was shortened by 6 bases and J by 8 bases, with 17 bases between the two germline ends. Per the germline V gene, CDR1 is SGHVS and CDR2 is FNYEAQ. The CDR3 is CASSLRGRPYEQFF. The CDR3 DNA reads as TGTGCCAGCAGTCTGCGGGGCAGGCCATATGAGCAGTTCTTC.

The chain carries TRBV6-6 and TRBJ1-1; 8 bases line up with TRBD1. The CDR3 contains 13 residues. The germline gives CDR1 MNHNY, CDR2 SVGAGI (reference sequence). V gave up 5 bases and J gave up 8 bases; unmatched junction bases: 7. The CDR3 nucleotides read TGTGCCAGCAGTACGACCACAGGGGGGGAAGCTTTCTTT. This sequence encodes CASSTTTGGEAFF.

CDR3 bases: TGTGCCACCACATCGACCAACAGGATTGAAAGAACTGAAGCTTTCTTT. Amino acids: CATTSTNRIERTEAFF. V usage is TRBV15 and J usage is TRBJ1-1, with D tentatively TRBD1 (5 bases). The CDR3 runs 16 residues. CDR1 LNHNV and CDR2 YYDKDF come from the germline V gene (reference sequence). Trimming shortened V by 7 bases and J by 5 bases, and 23 bases separated the two germline ends.

The rearrangement uses TRBV7-2 and TRBJ2-7, with 10 bases fitting TRBD1. CDR3 length: 15 amino acids. The junction had 5 bases not matched to a gene; V was cut back by 3 bases and J by 3 bases. CDR1 is SGHTA, CDR2 FQGNSA, per germline. Here the CDR3 DNA reads TGTGCCAGCAGCTTGTTGACAGGGGGCAGCTACGAGCAGTACTTC. It is translated as CASSLLTGGSYEQYF.

The J gene is TRBJ1-2, the V gene TRBV6-5, with D perhaps matching TRBD1 (6 bases). Between the trimmed V and J ends, which lost 3 bases and 2 bases, there was a span of 7 bases. From germline, CDR1 is MNHEY and CDR2 SVGAGI. This CDR3 spans 13 amino acids. The CDR3 nucleotides read TGTGCCAGCAGTTATGACAGGAACTATGGCTACACCTTC. Encoded protein: CASSYDRNYGYTF.

The chain carries TRBV7-9 and TRBJ2-5, with a weak D call TRBD1 (6 bases). Trimming removed 8 bases from V and 5 bases from J, with 15 bases in between. The CDR3 is 13 amino acids. Germline values: CDR1 SEHNR, CDR2 FQNEAQ (reference sequence). The CDR3 reads CASGTYTGETQYF. The CDR3 DNA sequence: TGTGCCAGCGGGACCTATACAGGGGAGACCCAGTACTTC.

This chain joins TRBV4-2 and TRBJ2-7; 7 nucleotides align to TRBD1. V lost 3 bases, J lost 6 bases, and 8 bases stayed unmatched. CDR1 LGHNA and CDR2 YNFKEQ come from the germline V gene. The CDR3 consists of 14 residues. CDR3 amino acids: CASSQAIGGVEQYF. The CDR3, as DNA: TGTGCCAGCAGCCAGGCCATAGGGGGCGTCGAGCAGTACTTC.

This clone was detected only a few times. The rearrangement uses TRBV6-1 and TRBJ2-1; 8 positions match TRBD2. Losses at the gene ends were 6 bases for V and 2 bases for J; bases not matched to a gene: 6. The V gene's germline CDR1 is MNHNS and CDR2 SASEGT. The CDR3 has 15 residues. As DNA, the CDR3 is TGTGCCAGCAGAATTGGGCGGGGGGCCTACAATGAGCAGTTCTTC. Amino acid sequence: CASRIGRGAYNEQFF.

The genes are TRBV4-2 and TRBJ1-1, with unresolved D. V lost 0 bases, J lost 0 bases, and 5 bases lay in between. Per the germline V gene, CDR1 is LGHNA and CDR2 is YNFKEQ. The CDR3 consists of 14 residues. As DNA, the CDR3 is TGTGCCAGCAGCCAAGAGTTTATGAACACTGAAGCTTTCTTT. This encodes CASSQEFMNTEAFF.

This clone has just a few counts. This sequence joins TRBV5-6 and TRBJ2-1; D remains unclear. V gave up 1 base and J gave up 10 bases, with 6 bases separating them. The CDR3 loop spans 11 amino acids. Germline V gene sequence: CDR1 SGHDT, CDR2 YYEEEE. CDR3 DNA: TGTGCCAGCAGCTTGTTTTCAGAGCAGTTCTTC. This encodes CASSLFSEQFF.

This clone has a handful of counts. This chain's CDR3 is CASSLGSGVYEQYF. The CDR3 nucleotides are TGCGCCAGCAGCTTGGGCTCAGGGGTCTACGAGCAGTACTTC. V is TRBV5-1 and J is TRBJ2-7; D may be TRBD1 (6 bases). Germline loops: CDR1 SGHRS, CDR2 YFSETQ. The CDR3 is 14 amino acids. The V gene lost 0 bases and the J gene lost 3 bases, with 10 bases spanning the gap. The full variable domain, rest sourced from reference TRBV5-1 and TRBJ2-7, is KAGVTQTPRYLIKTRGQQVTLSCSPISGHRSVSWYQQTPGQGLQFLFEYFSETQRNKGNFPGRFSGRQFSNSRSEMNVSTLELGDSALYLCASSLGSGVYEQYFGPGTRLTVT.

The chain links TRBV7-9 to TRBJ2-2; a weak D match, TRBD2 (5 bases). The CDR3 runs to 16 residues. With 6 bases removed from V and 6 bases from J, the gap between germline ends came to 20 bases. From germline, CDR1 is SEHNR and CDR2 FQNEAQ (reference sequence). The CDR3 protein is CASRPSSTSVAGELFF. In DNA form, the CDR3 reads TGTGCCAGCAGACCCTCTAGCACCTCGGTCGCCGGGGAGCTGTTTTTT. The entire variable domain, with the rest obtained from reference TRBV7-9 and TRBJ2-2, is as follows: DTGVSQNPRHKITKRGQNVTFRCDPISEHNRLYWYRQTLGQGPEFLTYFQNEAQLEKSRLLSDRFSAERPKGSFSTLEIQRTEQGDSAMYLCASRPSSTSVAGELFFGEGSRLTVL.

Only a few counts were recorded for this clone. The J gene is TRBJ1-2, the V gene TRBV5-1; D gene uncertain. Germline assignment: CDR1 SGHRS and CDR2 YFSETQ. The CDR3 is 12 amino acids. V dropped 2 bases and J dropped 8 bases, with 10 bases sitting between them. The CDR3 spells CASSFSSYGYTF. In DNA form, the CDR3 reads TGCGCCAGCAGCTTTAGTAGTTACGGCTACACCTTC.

The chain couples TRBV14 to TRBJ2-5; no firm D call. Germline V CDR1 and CDR2: SGHDN, FVKESK. The ends were cut back, 0 bases at V and 2 bases at J, with 13 bases in the middle. This CDR3 spans 16 amino acids. In nucleotides, the CDR3 is TGTGCCAGCAGCCAAGACGTGGGCACGGCGCAAGAGACCCAGTACTTC. This sequence encodes CASSQDVGTAQETQYF.

The chain recombines TRBV7-3 with TRBJ2-7; 7 bases map to TRBD1. Trimming took 1 base from V and 3 from J; bases not matched to a gene: 3. The CDR3 consists of 14 residues. Germline-derived CDR1 and CDR2 are SGHTA and FQGTGA. CDR3 loop: CASSLNGTVYEQYF. The CDR3 nucleotides read TGTGCCAGCAGCTTAAATGGGACAGTCTACGAGCAGTACTTC.

There are a few counts of this clone. The chain employs TRBV9 and TRBJ2-7; TRBD2 aligns across 10 bases. J was trimmed by 3 bases and V by 0 bases; bases with no gene match: 12. The CDR3 is made up of 18 amino acids. Germline V gene sequence: CDR1 SGDLS, CDR2 YYNGEE. The CDR3 bases are TGTGCCAGCAGCGTAGATCAGCGGGGGGGCACAAACGGCTACGAGCAGTACTTC. Translation gives CASSVDQRGGTNGYEQYF.

V is TRBV7-9 and J is TRBJ2-7, with TRBD1 matching over 10 bases. Germline values: CDR1 SEHNR, CDR2 FQNEAQ (reference sequence). J gave up 12 bases and V 5 bases, and 7 bases lay outside the gene matches. The CDR3 consists of 12 residues. The CDR3 spells CASSEDRGIGYF. CDR3 sequence (DNA): TGTGCCAGCAGCGAGGACAGGGGGATAGGGTACTTC.

The chain links TRBV7-2 to TRBJ2-5, with TRBD2 identical over 8 bases. CDR1 is SGHTA and CDR2 is FQGNSA in the germline V gene. This CDR3 region has 15 residues. V lost 5 bases to trimming and J lost 1 base; unmatched junction nucleotides: 6. CDR3 protein: CASSPFSGTQETQYF. CDR3 nucleotides: TGTGCCAGCAGCCCGTTTAGCGGGACCCAAGAGACCCAGTACTTC.